These 12 T cell receptor beta chains were all obtained from the same sample, sequenced in a study of radiotherapy plus CTLA-4 blockade in lung cancer. The repertoire was sequenced with immunoSEQ multiplex PCR; TCRdb's copy has only in-frame clones and lacks some. The table lists 35,000 to 50,000 clones, 73% of them singletons. The sequencing here drew on peripheral blood, taken from a patient treated with radiotherapy plus ipilimumab. The receptors were sampled from a human donor with non-small cell lung cancer who had a complete response to radiotherapy plus ipilimumab.

The chain is built from TRBV5-1 and TRBJ1-1, with a tentative D call TRBD1 (6 bases). Trimming cost V 6 bases and J 1 base, with 10 bases left between them. The CDR3 is 13 amino acids. Germline values: CDR1 SGHRS, CDR2 YFSETQ. CDR3 protein: CASTLRGNTEAFF. The DNA for the CDR3 is TGCGCCAGCACCCTCAGGGGGAACACTGAAGCTTTCTTT.

The rearrangement uses TRBV5-1 and TRBJ2-2; perhaps TRBD1 as D (5 bases). The CDR3 is made up of 15 amino acids. The V and J ends lost 1 base and 4 bases respectively, with 11 bases between them. Germline lookup yields CDR1 SGHRS and CDR2 YFSETQ. CDR3 amino acids: CASSLRQGGTGELFF. In DNA form, the CDR3 reads TGCGCCAGCAGCTTGAGGCAGGGTGGCACCGGGGAGCTGTTTTTT.

V and J are TRBV28 and TRBJ1-3; D uncertain. Germline lookup yields CDR1 MDHEN and CDR2 SYDVKM. The CDR3 is 15 amino acids. Trimming cost V 4 bases and J 7 bases, with 17 bases left between them. The CDR3 DNA reads TGTGCCAGCAGTTCCGCAGGTCAAGGTCGGAACACCATATATTTT. Translating gives CASSSAGQGRNTIYF.

The rearrangement joins TRBV4-3 to TRBJ2-7; the match to TRBD2 covers 10 bases. This CDR3 comprises 15 residues. With 2 bases clipped from V and 4 bases from J, the junction kept 5 bases outside the gene matches. Looked up from germline, CDR1 is LGHNA and CDR2 is YSLEER. The CDR3 spells CASSQQRGGRYEQYF. In nucleotides, the CDR3 is TGCGCCAGCAGCCAACAGCGGGGGGGCCGGTACGAGCAGTACTTC.

For this clone: At the DNA level, this CDR3 is encoded by other sequences in the same sample as well. V usage is TRBV7-9 and J usage is TRBJ1-6; perhaps TRBD1 as D (6 bases). V was cut by 4 bases and J by 5 bases, with 18 bases left in between. The CDR3 loop spans 17 amino acids. Per germline, CDR1 SEHNR and CDR2 FQNEAQ (reference sequence). The CDR3 loop reads CASSSQGGTLNNSPLHF. The CDR3 coding sequence is TGTGCCAGCAGCTCTCAGGGTGGGACACTTAATAATTCACCCCTCCACTTT. The full variable domain, completed using reference TRBV7-9 and TRBJ1-6, is DTGVSQNPRHKITKRGQNVTFRCDPISEHNRLYWYRQTLGQGPEFLTYFQNEAQLEKSRLLSDRFSAERPKGSFSTLEIQRTEQGDSAMYLCASSSQGGTLNNSPLHFGNGTRLTVT.

This clone was seen only once. The chain has TRBV4-1 and TRBJ1-1, with unresolved D. Germline V gene sequence: CDR1 MGHRA, CDR2 YSYEKL. CDR3 length: 14 amino acids. V was shortened by 1 base and J by 3 bases, with 9 bases between the two germline ends. The DNA for the CDR3 is TGCGCCAGCAGCCAAGGGCAGGCGTACACTGAAGCTTTCTTT. As protein: CASSQGQAYTEAFF.

This rearrangement joins TRBV30 to TRBJ2-1, with 11 bases fitting TRBD2. The CDR3 runs 15 residues. The V gene end was trimmed by 7 bases and the J gene end by 9 bases; junction bases not matched to a gene: 14. Germline loops: CDR1 GTSNPN, CDR2 SVGIG (reference sequence). The CDR3 region has the DNA TGTGCCTCGGGACGGCGGACTAGCGGGCATCCTGAGCAGTTCTTC. Its protein is CASGRRTSGHPEQFF.

The genes are TRBV19 and TRBJ2-7; the D is unclear. CDR3 length equals 14 residues. Germline CDR1 reads LNHDA; CDR2 reads SQIVND (reference sequence). V dropped 1 base and J dropped 3 bases, with 10 bases sitting between them. The CDR3 region has the DNA TGTGCCAGTAGTATAGGTCGCCAGGTCTACGAGCAGTACTTC. Translating gives CASSIGRQVYEQYF.

This rearrangement joins TRBV6-6 to TRBJ1-5, with 9 positions matching TRBD1. CDR1 and CDR2 (germline): MNHNY, SVGAGI (reference sequence). The CDR3 loop spans 14 amino acids. V gave up 4 bases and J gave up 5 bases; unmatched junction bases: 3. The CDR3 sequence: CASSLQGAHQPQHF. CDR3 nucleotide sequence: TGTGCCAGCAGTTTACAGGGGGCCCATCAGCCCCAGCATTTT.

CDR3 residues: CASSGPGHPLEQFF. Written as DNA, the CDR3 is TGTGCCAGCTCAGGACCGGGACACCCGCTGGAGCAGTTCTTC. The V and J genes are TRBV18 and TRBJ2-1; tentatively, D is TRBD1 (6 bases). There are 14 residues in the CDR3. The germline V gene encodes CDR1 KGHSH and CDR2 LQKENI. The V gene lost 5 bases and the J gene lost 10 bases, with 18 bases spanning the gap.

The chain combines TRBV25-1 with TRBJ1-6; 9 bases line up with TRBD1. V lost 8 bases to trimming and J lost 6 bases; unmatched junction nucleotides: 8. The CDR3 extends over 15 amino acids. Germline V lookup: CDR1 MGHDK, CDR2 SYGVNS. CDR3 DNA sequence: TGTGCCAGCTCTAAACAGGGGGCAAGTAATTCACCCCTCCACTTT. This codes for CASSKQGASNSPLHF.

The chain uses TRBV25-1 and TRBJ2-7; D possibly corresponds to TRBD2 (5 bases). Per germline, CDR1 MGHDK and CDR2 SYGVNS. Trimming took off 5 bases at V and 2 bases at J, with 10 bases between the two ends. This CDR3 has 13 residues. CDR3 nucleotide sequence: TGTGCCAGCAGTTTCGGGGAAACCTACGAGCAGTACTTC. Its translation: CASSFGETYEQYF.